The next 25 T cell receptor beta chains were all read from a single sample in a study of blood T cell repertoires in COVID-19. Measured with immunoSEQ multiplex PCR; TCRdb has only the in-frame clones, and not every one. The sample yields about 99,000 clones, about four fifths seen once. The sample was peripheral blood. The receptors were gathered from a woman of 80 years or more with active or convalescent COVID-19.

For the CDR3, the DNA is TGTGCCAGCAGCACGGGACAGCAAAACTATGGCTACACCTTC. It encodes CASSTGQQNYGYTF. This chain links TRBV5-4 with TRBJ1-2, with TRBD1 identical over 7 bases. Germline-derived CDR1 and CDR2 are SGHNT and YYREEE (reference sequence). This CDR3 is built from 14 residues. The V gene end was trimmed by 4 bases and the J gene end by 2 bases; junction bases not matched to a gene: 5.

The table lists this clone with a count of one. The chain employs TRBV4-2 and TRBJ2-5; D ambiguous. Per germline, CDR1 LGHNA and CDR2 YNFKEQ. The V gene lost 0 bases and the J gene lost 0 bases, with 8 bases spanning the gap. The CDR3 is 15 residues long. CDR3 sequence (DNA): TGTGCCAGCAGCCAAGATCGCAGTAACCAAGAGACCCAGTACTTC. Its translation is CASSQDRSNQETQYF.

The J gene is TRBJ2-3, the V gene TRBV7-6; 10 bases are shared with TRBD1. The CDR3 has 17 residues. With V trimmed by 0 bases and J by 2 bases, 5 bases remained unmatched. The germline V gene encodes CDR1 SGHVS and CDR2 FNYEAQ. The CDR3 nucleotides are TGTGCCAGCAGCTTAGCCCCGACAGGGGGCCCCACAGATACGCAGTATTTT. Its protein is CASSLAPTGGPTDTQYF.

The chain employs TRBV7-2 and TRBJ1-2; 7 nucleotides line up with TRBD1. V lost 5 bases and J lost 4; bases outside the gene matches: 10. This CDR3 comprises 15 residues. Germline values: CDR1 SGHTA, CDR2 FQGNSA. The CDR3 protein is CASSPGGYVGYGYTF. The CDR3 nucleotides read TGTGCCAGCAGCCCAGGGGGGTATGTCGGCTATGGCTACACCTTC. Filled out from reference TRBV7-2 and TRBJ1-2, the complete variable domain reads GAGVSQSPSNKVTEKGKDVELRCDPISGHTALYWYRQSLGQGLEFLIYFQGNSAPDKSGLPSDRFSAERTGGSVSTLTIQRTQQEDSAVYLCASSPGGYVGYGYTFGSGTRLTVV.

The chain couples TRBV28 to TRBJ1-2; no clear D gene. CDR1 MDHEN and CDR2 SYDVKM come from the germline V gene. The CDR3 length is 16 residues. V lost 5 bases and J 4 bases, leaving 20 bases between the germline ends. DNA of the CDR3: TGTGCCAGCAGTCCCCCCCTCTCCAGAGGGAGCTATGGCTACACCTTC. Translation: CASSPPLSRGSYGYTF.

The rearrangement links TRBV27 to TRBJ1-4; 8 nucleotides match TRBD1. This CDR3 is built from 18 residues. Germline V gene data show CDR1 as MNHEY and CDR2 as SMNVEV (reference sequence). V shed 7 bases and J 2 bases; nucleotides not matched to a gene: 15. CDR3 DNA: TGTGCCAGCACCTCCTTCTACAGGGGGGAAGGCACTAATGAAAAACTGTTTTTT. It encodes CASTSFYRGEGTNEKLFF.

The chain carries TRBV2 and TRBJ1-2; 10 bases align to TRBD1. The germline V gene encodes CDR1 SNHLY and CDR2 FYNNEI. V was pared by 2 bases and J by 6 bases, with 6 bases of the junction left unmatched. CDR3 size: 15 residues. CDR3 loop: CASSEPPGQGHGYTF. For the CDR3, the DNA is TGTGCCAGCAGTGAACCACCGGGACAGGGGCATGGCTACACCTTC.

The DNA of the CDR3 is TGTGCCAGCAGTTCCGACAGGGGGCAAAACATTCAGTACTTC. It encodes CASSSDRGQNIQYF. The chain links TRBV2 to TRBJ2-4; TRBD1 agrees at 10 bases. With V trimmed by 5 bases and J by 5 bases, 3 bases remained unmatched. The CDR3 has 14 residues. The germline CDR1 and CDR2 sequences are SNHLY and FYNNEI.

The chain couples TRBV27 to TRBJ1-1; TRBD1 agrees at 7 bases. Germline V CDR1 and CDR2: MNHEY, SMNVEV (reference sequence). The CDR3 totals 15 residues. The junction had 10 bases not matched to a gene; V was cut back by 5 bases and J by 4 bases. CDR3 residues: CASSIYRQGGTEAFF. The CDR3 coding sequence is TGTGCCAGCAGTATATATCGACAGGGTGGCACTGAAGCTTTCTTT.

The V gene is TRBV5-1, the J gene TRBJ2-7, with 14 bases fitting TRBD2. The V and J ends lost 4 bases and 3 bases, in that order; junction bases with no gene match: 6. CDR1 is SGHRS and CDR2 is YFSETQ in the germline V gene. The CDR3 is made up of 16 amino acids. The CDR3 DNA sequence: TGCGCCAGCAGCACGGGACTAGCGGGAGTAGGCTACGAGCAGTACTTC. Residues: CASSTGLAGVGYEQYF.

This chain's CDR3 is CASSSSFSNQPQHF. In nucleotides, the CDR3 is TGTGCCAGCAGCTCCTCCTTTAGCAATCAGCCCCAGCATTTT. This chain uses TRBV7-8 with TRBJ1-5; the D is unclear. There are 14 residues in the CDR3. V gave up 4 bases and J gave up 0 bases, with 7 bases separating them. Germline loops: CDR1 SGHVS, CDR2 FQNEAQ. Supplemented by reference TRBV7-8 and TRBJ1-5, the full variable domain reads GAGVSQSPRYKVAKRGQDVALRCDPISGHVSLFWYQQALGQGPEFLTYFQNEAQLDKSGLPSDRFFAERPEGSVSTLKIQRTQQEDSAVYLCASSSSFSNQPQHFGDGTRLSIL.

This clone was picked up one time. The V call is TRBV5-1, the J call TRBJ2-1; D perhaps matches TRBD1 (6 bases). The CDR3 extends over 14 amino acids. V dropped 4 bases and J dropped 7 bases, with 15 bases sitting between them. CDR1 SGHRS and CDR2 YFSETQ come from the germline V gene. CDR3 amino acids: CASSLIPGENEQFF. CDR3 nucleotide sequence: TGCGCCAGCAGCCTAATTCCAGGGGAGAATGAGCAGTTCTTC. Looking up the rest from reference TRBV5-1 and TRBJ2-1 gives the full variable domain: KAGVTQTPRYLIKTRGQQVTLSCSPISGHRSVSWYQQTPGQGLQFLFEYFSETQRNKGNFPGRFSGRQFSNSRSEMNVSTLELGDSALYLCASSLIPGENEQFFGPGTRLTVL.

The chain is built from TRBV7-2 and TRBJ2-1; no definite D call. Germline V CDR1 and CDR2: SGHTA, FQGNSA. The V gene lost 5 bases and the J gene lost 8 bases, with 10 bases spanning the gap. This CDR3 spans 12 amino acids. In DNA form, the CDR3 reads TGTGCCAGCAGCCCACCTATATATGAGCAGTTCTTC. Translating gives CASSPPIYEQFF.

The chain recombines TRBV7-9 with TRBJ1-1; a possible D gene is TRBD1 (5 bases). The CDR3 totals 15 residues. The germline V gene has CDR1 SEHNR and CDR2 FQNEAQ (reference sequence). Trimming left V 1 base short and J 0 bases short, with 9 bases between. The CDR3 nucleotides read TGTGCCAGCAGCTTAGTCGGGGGATTGAACACTGAAGCTTTCTTT. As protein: CASSLVGGLNTEAFF.

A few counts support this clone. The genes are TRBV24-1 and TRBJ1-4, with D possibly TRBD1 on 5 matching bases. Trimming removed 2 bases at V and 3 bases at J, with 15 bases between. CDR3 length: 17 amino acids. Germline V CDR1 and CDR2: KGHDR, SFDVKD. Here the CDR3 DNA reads TGTGCCACCAGTGATTCTCAGGGAAAAGGGGCTAATGAAAAACTGTTTTTT. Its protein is CATSDSQGKGANEKLFF.

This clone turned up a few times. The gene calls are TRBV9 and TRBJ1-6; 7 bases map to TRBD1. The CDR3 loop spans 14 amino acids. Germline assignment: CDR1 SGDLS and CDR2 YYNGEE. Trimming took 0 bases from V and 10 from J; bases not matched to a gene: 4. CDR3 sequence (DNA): TGTGCCAGCAGCGTAGCGGGCAGGGGGTCACCCCTCCACTTT. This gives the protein CASSVAGRGSPLHF.

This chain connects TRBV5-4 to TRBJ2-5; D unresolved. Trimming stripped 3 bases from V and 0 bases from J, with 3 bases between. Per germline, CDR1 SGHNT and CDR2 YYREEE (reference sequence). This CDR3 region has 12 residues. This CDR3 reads CASSSNQETQYF. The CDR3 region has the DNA TGTGCCAGCAGCTCAAACCAAGAGACCCAGTACTTC.

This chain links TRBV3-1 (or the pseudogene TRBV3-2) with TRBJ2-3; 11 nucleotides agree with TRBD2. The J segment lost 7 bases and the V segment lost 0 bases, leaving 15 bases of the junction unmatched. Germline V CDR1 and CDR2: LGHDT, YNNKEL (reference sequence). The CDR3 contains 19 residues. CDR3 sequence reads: CASSQERGTSGGNRNTQYF. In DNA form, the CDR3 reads TGTGCCAGCAGCCAAGAACGGGGTACTAGCGGGGGCAATCGGAATACGCAGTATTTT.

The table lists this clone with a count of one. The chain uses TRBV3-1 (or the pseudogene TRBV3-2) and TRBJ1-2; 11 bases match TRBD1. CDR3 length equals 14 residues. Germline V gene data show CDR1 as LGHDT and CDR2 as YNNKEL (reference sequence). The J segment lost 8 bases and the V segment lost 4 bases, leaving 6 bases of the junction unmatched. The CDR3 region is CASSLGQGARGYTF. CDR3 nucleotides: TGTGCCAGCAGCCTCGGACAGGGGGCTAGGGGCTACACCTTC.

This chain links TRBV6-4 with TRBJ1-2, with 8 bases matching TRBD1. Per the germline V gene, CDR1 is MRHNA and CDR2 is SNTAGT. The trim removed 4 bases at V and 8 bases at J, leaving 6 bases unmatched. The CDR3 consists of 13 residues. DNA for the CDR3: TGTGCCAGCAGTGTTGATACAGGGGGAGGCTACACCTTC. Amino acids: CASSVDTGGGYTF.

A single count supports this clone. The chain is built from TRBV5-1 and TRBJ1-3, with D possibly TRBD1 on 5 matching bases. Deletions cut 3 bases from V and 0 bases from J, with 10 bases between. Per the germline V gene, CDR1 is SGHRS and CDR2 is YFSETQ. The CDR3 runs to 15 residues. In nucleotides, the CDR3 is TGCGCCAGCAGCTGGGGACTAGACTCTGGAAACACCATATATTTT. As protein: CASSWGLDSGNTIYF.

The CDR3 coding sequence is TGTGCCAGCAGCTATCCCCGCTCTGGGGCCAACGTCCTGACTTTC. Amino acids: CASSYPRSGANVLTF. The V call is TRBV5-4, the J call TRBJ2-6; D uncertain. Germline V gene data show CDR1 as SGHNT and CDR2 as YYREEE (reference sequence). The CDR3 spans 15 residues. Trimming removed 3 bases from V and 0 bases from J, with 7 bases in between. The variable domain in full, completed from reference TRBV5-4 and TRBJ2-6, reads ETGVTQSPTHLIKTRGQQVTLRCSSQSGHNTVSWYQQALGQGPQFIFQYYREEENGRGNFPPRFSGLQFPNYSSELNVNALELDDSALYLCASSYPRSGANVLTFGAGSRLTVL.

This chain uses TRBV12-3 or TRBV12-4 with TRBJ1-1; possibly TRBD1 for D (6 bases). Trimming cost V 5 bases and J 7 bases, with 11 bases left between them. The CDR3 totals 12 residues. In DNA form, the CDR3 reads TGTGCCAGCAGTCCCAGGGGATATGAAGCTTTCTTT. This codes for CASSPRGYEAFF.

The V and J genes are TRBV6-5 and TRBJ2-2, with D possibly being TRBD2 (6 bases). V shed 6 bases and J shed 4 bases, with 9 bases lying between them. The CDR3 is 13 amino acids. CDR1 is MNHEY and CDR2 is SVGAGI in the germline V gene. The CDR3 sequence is CASRPEGTGELFF. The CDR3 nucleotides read TGTGCCAGCAGACCGGAGGGCACCGGGGAGCTGTTTTTT.

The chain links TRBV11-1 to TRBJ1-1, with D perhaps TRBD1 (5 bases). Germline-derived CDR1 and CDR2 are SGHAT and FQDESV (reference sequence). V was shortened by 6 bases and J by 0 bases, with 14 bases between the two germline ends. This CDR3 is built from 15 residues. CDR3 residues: CASRSRWGVNTEAFF. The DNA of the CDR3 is TGTGCCAGCAGGTCGCGGTGGGGCGTGAACACTGAAGCTTTCTTT.